This TCR beta chain was documented in a study of CD8 T cells in ankylosing spondylitis. Broader study findings: Disease-linked clones bore a CD8+ phenotype and were relatively rare in peripheral blood. In ankylosing spondylitis blood, a motif of seven to nine highly homologous TCR beta variants appeared characteristic.

Germline CDR1 is DFQATT and CDR2 is SNEGSKA (reference sequence). The CDR3 has 14 residues. Trimming took 3 bases from V and 8 from J, leaving 16 bases between them. In making TCR beta libraries, quantitative 5'-RACE with molecular barcodes was used. TCRdb redid the calling of the 5' RACE reads with MiXCR, one entry per CDR3 protein. The data contain about 240,000 distinct CDR3 sequences, 7.5% to 9% of them singletons. This clonotype was seen ten or more times. The antigen remains unidentified. Specimen: blood, either unsorted or a sorted T cell fraction (not recorded which). The rearrangement uses TRBV20-1 and TRBJ1-4, with D unclear. This receptor was identified in a male donor with ankylosing spondylitis or in good health (not recorded which). The CDR3 nucleotides read TGCAGTGCTAGTCCGTCAGGCTTAGGGGAAAAACTGTTTTTT. Translated, it gives CSASPSGLGEKLFF.